The 27 T cell receptor beta chains below all came from one sample that was sequenced in a study of blood T cell repertoires in COVID-19. Generated by immunoSEQ multiplex PCR, the TCRdb table keeps only in-frame clones and is missing some. The repertoire holds 200,000 to 250,000 clones, with 84% as singletons. The specimen sequenced was PBMCs or T cells enriched from blood (not recorded which). The receptor set was obtained from a man aged 60-69 years who had recovered from COVID-19.

The chain joins TRBV6-5 to TRBJ2-5; weak D call: TRBD1 (6 bases). V was pared by 7 bases and J by 4 bases, with 13 bases between. CDR1 and CDR2 from the germline V gene are MNHEY and SVGAGI. This CDR3 contains 13 residues. CDR3 sequence reads: CASIPGEGETQYF. The CDR3 DNA sequence: TGTGCCAGCATCCCAGGGGAAGGAGAGACCCAGTACTTC.

The rearrangement uses TRBV6-2 or TRBV6-3 and TRBJ2-2; TRBD2 aligns across 7 bases. V shed 2 bases and J 6 bases; nucleotides not matched to a gene: 6. This CDR3 is 15 amino acids long. CDR1 is MNHEY and CDR2 is SVGEGT in the germline V gene. CDR3 nucleotides: TGTGCCAGCAGTTACGTAGGGACTATTTCCGGGGAGCTGTTTTTT. This translates into CASSYVGTISGELFF.

V and J are TRBV18 and TRBJ1-5, with D possibly matching TRBD1 (5 bases). The CDR3 spans 15 residues. V was trimmed by 0 bases and J by 7 bases, leaving 13 bases between them. CDR1 KGHSH and CDR2 LQKENI come from the germline V gene. CDR3: CASSPPLAGRQPQHF. The CDR3 DNA follows: TGTGCCAGCTCACCACCGCTGGCAGGGAGGCAGCCCCAGCATTTT.

The chain recombines TRBV7-6 with TRBJ2-1, with 9 bases that match TRBD1. The length of the CDR3 is 14 residues. In germline, CDR1 is SGHVS, CDR2 FNYEAQ. V trimming: 3 bases; J trimming: 8 bases; junction bases outside the gene matches: 5. This CDR3 reads CASSFTGGIDEQFF. Written as DNA, the CDR3 is TGTGCCAGCAGCTTTACAGGGGGCATCGATGAGCAGTTCTTC.

The chain carries TRBV7-2 and TRBJ2-1; perhaps TRBD2 as D (6 bases). Trimming removed 7 bases at V and 8 bases at J, with 18 bases between. CDR3 length equals 14 residues. CDR1 is SGHTA, CDR2 FQGNSA, per germline. In DNA form, the CDR3 reads TGTGCCAGCACCCCAGAGGCTAGCGTCCATGAGCAGTTCTTC. It yields the protein CASTPEASVHEQFF.

The chain recombines TRBV5-6 with TRBJ2-3; TRBD1 agrees at 11 bases. The CDR3 consists of 19 residues. Germline lookup yields CDR1 SGHDT and CDR2 YYEEEE. The junction had 14 bases not matched to a gene; V was cut back by 0 bases and J by 5 bases. CDR3 DNA sequence: TGTGCCAGCAGCTTGGAATACCGCTACTGGGGACAGGGGGTAGATACGCAGTATTTT. Its protein is CASSLEYRYWGQGVDTQYF. The variable domain in full, with the rest retrieved from reference TRBV5-6 and TRBJ2-3, is DAGVTQSPTHLIKTRGQQVTLRCSPKSGHDTVSWYQQALGQGPQFIFQYYEEEERQRGNFPDRFSGHQFPNYSSELNVNALLLGDSALYLCASSLEYRYWGQGVDTQYFGPGTRLTVL.

CDR3 sequence reads: CASTLGQGVNGYTF. The CDR3 nucleotides are TGTGCCAGTACCCTCGGACAGGGTGTTAATGGCTACACCTTC. The V and J genes are TRBV19 and TRBJ1-2; 8 bases map to TRBD1. J lost 6 bases, V lost 7 bases, and 10 bases had no gene match. This CDR3 spans 14 amino acids. Germline lookup yields CDR1 LNHDA and CDR2 SQIVND (reference sequence).

The chain is built from TRBV5-1 and TRBJ1-6; TRBD1 might be the D (5 bases). Germline V gives CDR1 SGHRS, CDR2 YFSETQ. The CDR3 loop spans 15 amino acids. V was cut by 4 bases and J by 7 bases, with 15 bases left in between. CDR3 residues: CASSLSGGTNSPLHF. The CDR3 DNA is TGCGCCAGCAGCCTATCGGGGGGGACCAATTCACCCCTCCACTTT.

The chain uses TRBV12-5 and TRBJ2-5; D is perhaps TRBD2 (5 bases). CDR3 length: 13 amino acids. The germline V and J ends were trimmed by 6 bases and 5 bases, with 13 bases remaining between them. Germline loops: CDR1 LGHNT, CDR2 FRNRAP. CDR3 DNA sequence: TGTGCTAGTGGATCGGACGGCGGGGAGACCCAGTACTTC. It encodes CASGSDGGETQYF.

The rearrangement links TRBV27 to TRBJ1-4; D is possibly TRBD1 (6 bases). The CDR3 sequence is 14 residues long. The ends were cut back, 2 bases at V and 7 bases at J, with 11 bases in the middle. Germline V CDR1 and CDR2: MNHEY, SMNVEV (reference sequence). CDR3 region: CASSLLQGGEKLFF. In DNA, the CDR3 is TGTGCCAGCAGTTTACTACAGGGCGGTGAAAAACTGTTTTTT.

The chain uses TRBV6-1 and TRBJ1-2, with 7 bases fitting TRBD1. The CDR3 is 15 residues long. V gave up 1 base and J gave up 4 bases; unmatched junction bases: 6. The germline V gene has CDR1 MNHNS and CDR2 SASEGT. The CDR3 nucleotides read TGTGCCAGCAGTGAAGAGACAGGGAGCCCCTATGGCTACACCTTC. This gives the protein CASSEETGSPYGYTF.

This rearrangement joins TRBV7-3 to TRBJ1-1; D is possibly TRBD1 (6 bases). V was clipped by 5 bases and J by 1 base, with 8 bases between them. The CDR3 covers 13 residues. Germline lookup yields CDR1 SGHTA and CDR2 FQGTGA. As DNA, the CDR3 is TGTGCCAGCAGCCGACAGGAGAACACTGAAGCTTTCTTT. Translated: CASSRQENTEAFF.

The chain is built from TRBV19 and TRBJ2-5; 9 nucleotides align to TRBD1. The CDR3 has 17 residues. Germline assignment: CDR1 LNHDA and CDR2 SQIVND (reference sequence). J was trimmed by 2 bases and V by 5 bases; bases with no gene match: 12. The CDR3 sequence: CASSDPRDRAAQETQYF. In nucleotides, the CDR3 is TGTGCCAGTAGTGATCCCCGGGACAGGGCGGCTCAAGAGACCCAGTACTTC.

The V and J genes are TRBV7-2 and TRBJ2-2; 13 positions agree with TRBD2. Per the germline V gene, CDR1 is SGHTA and CDR2 is FQGNSA. This CDR3 is built from 18 residues. V was clipped by 1 base and J by 4 bases; unmatched bases: 6. The CDR3 coding sequence is TGTGCCAGCAGCTTAGAACTAGCGGGGGGGCTTGGCACCGGGGAGCTGTTTTTT. Translating gives CASSLELAGGLGTGELFF. Drawing the rest from reference TRBV7-2 and TRBJ2-2, the complete variable domain is GAGVSQSPSNKVTEKGKDVELRCDPISGHTALYWYRQSLGQGLEFLIYFQGNSAPDKSGLPSDRFSAERTGGSVSTLTIQRTQQEDSAVYLCASSLELAGGLGTGELFFGEGSRLTVL.

The CDR3 loop reads CASSSVGQGADTQYF. The CDR3, as DNA: TGCGCCAGCAGCTCAGTGGGACAGGGGGCAGATACGCAGTATTTT. This sequence joins TRBV5-1 and TRBJ2-3; 11 bases align to TRBD1. The CDR3 totals 15 residues. V shed 3 bases, J shed 4 bases, and the junction held 4 bases outside the gene matches. Germline values: CDR1 SGHRS, CDR2 YFSETQ.

This chain joins TRBV6-5 and TRBJ2-1; TRBD2 is a possible D gene (6 bases). Germline CDR1 reads MNHEY; CDR2 reads SVGAGI. The CDR3 spans 15 residues. Trimming removed 7 bases from V and 4 bases from J, with 17 bases in between. In nucleotides, the CDR3 is TGTGCCAGCACCCCCCGGGACGGGAGTTACAATGAGCAGTTCTTC. Protein: CASTPRDGSYNEQFF.

In its sample, this clone was seen a few times. The CDR3: CASSLVGPRVGDEQFF. The CDR3 region has the DNA TGTGCCAGCAGCTTAGTAGGTCCCAGGGTTGGCGATGAGCAGTTCTTC. This chain joins TRBV7-2 and TRBJ2-1, with D perhaps matching TRBD1 (5 bases). Trimming left V 1 base short and J 8 bases short, with 18 bases between. Germline-derived CDR1 and CDR2 are SGHTA and FQGNSA. The CDR3 runs to 16 residues.

The V and J genes are TRBV19 and TRBJ2-1; the match to TRBD1 covers 7 bases. Germline V gene lookup returns CDR1 LNHDA and CDR2 SQIVND (reference sequence). This CDR3 comprises 13 residues. With V trimmed by 5 bases and J by 7 bases, 5 bases remained unmatched. As DNA, the CDR3 is TGTGCCAGTAGTCTCTCGACAGGGAATGAGCAGTTCTTC. Residues: CASSLSTGNEQFF.

The DNA for the CDR3 is TGTGCCAGCAGCTACGGGTATGGCTACACCTTC. Translating it yields CASSYGYGYTF. V gene TRBV7-2 combines with J gene TRBJ1-2; D unresolved. From germline, CDR1 is SGHTA and CDR2 FQGNSA. Trimming stripped 4 bases from V and 5 bases from J, with 5 bases between. The CDR3 length is 11 residues.

The chain recombines TRBV11-3 with TRBJ2-7, with TRBD1 identical over 8 bases. The ends lost 7 bases at V and 3 bases at J; junction bases unmatched: 14. Germline-derived CDR1 and CDR2 are SGHNT and YENEEA. The length of the CDR3 is 16 residues. The CDR3 region has the DNA TGTGCCAGCACCTACCAGGCCGGACAGGGAGTCTACGAGCAGTACTTC. Translation gives CASTYQAGQGVYEQYF.

J is TRBJ1-1 and V is TRBV5-6, with 9 positions matching TRBD1. Germline assignment: CDR1 SGHDT and CDR2 YYEEEE. V was pared by 6 bases and J by 5 bases, with 8 bases of the junction left unmatched. This CDR3 spans 14 amino acids. CDR3 loop: CASNQLDRGTEAFF. CDR3 nucleotides: TGTGCCAGCAACCAACTGGACAGGGGTACTGAAGCTTTCTTT. The full variable domain, with the rest looked up from reference TRBV5-6 and TRBJ1-1, is DAGVTQSPTHLIKTRGQQVTLRCSPKSGHDTVSWYQQALGQGPQFIFQYYEEEERQRGNFPDRFSGHQFPNYSSELNVNALLLGDSALYLCASNQLDRGTEAFFGQGTRLTVV.

The chain employs TRBV7-9 and TRBJ2-2; 9 bases are a match to TRBD1. Per germline, CDR1 SEHNR and CDR2 FQNEAQ (reference sequence). The CDR3 loop spans 15 amino acids. After removal of 5 bases from V and 4 bases from J, the junction contained 5 bases not matched to a gene. Written as DNA, the CDR3 is TGTGCCAGCAGCAGGACAGGGGTGACCACCGGGGAGCTGTTTTTT. Protein product: CASSRTGVTTGELFF.

In its sample, this clone was seen once. The V call is TRBV9, the J call TRBJ2-7; possible D gene TRBD2, 5 bases. Trimming cost V 3 bases and J 4 bases, with 11 bases left between them. This CDR3 comprises 13 residues. CDR1 is SGDLS, CDR2 YYNGEE, per germline. This chain's CDR3 is CASSGGPGYEQYF. CDR3 nucleotides: TGTGCCAGCAGCGGCGGGCCGGGGTACGAGCAGTACTTC.

This clone has more than one count but fewer than ten. This sequence joins TRBV29-1 and TRBJ1-2; D perhaps matches TRBD1 (6 bases). CDR3 length equals 16 residues. V dropped 2 bases and J dropped 5 bases, with 21 bases sitting between them. The germline CDR1 and CDR2 sequences are SQVTM and ANQGSEA. The DNA of the CDR3 is TGCAGCGTTGAAAGTTCGACAGGAGCCCGGATATATGGCTACACCTTC. Translated, it gives CSVESSTGARIYGYTF.

The rearrangement links TRBV11-3 to TRBJ2-2; tentative D call: TRBD2 (7 bases). V was shortened by 5 bases and J by 2 bases, with 18 bases between the two germline ends. The germline CDR1 and CDR2 sequences are SGHNT and YENEEA. This CDR3 is 17 amino acids long. The CDR3 DNA reads as TGTGCCAGCAGCCCCGGGAGGCGGGGGACAAACACCGGGGAGCTGTTTTTT. Residues: CASSPGRRGTNTGELFF.

J is TRBJ1-1 and V is TRBV5-1, with TRBD1 matching 10 bases. This CDR3 comprises 15 residues. After removal of 5 bases from V and 5 bases from J, the junction contained 9 bases not matched to a gene. CDR1 and CDR2 from the germline V gene are SGHRS and YFSETQ. CDR3 coding DNA: TGCGCCAGCAGTTCCCTTGGGACAGGGGAAACTGAAGCTTTCTTT. It specifies CASSSLGTGETEAFF.

The chain recombines TRBV18 with TRBJ2-7; 9 positions match TRBD1. The trim removed 4 bases at V and 2 bases at J, leaving 9 bases unmatched. The CDR3 length is 16 residues. Germline V lookup: CDR1 KGHSH, CDR2 LQKENI. CDR3 sequence: CASSLPWGQGAYEQYF. DNA of the CDR3: TGTGCCAGCTCACTACCCTGGGGACAGGGTGCCTACGAGCAGTACTTC.